This TCR beta chain was sequenced in a study of blood T cell repertoires in COVID-19. Germline V gene sequence: CDR1 SGHKS, CDR2 YYEKEE (reference sequence). Trimming took 2 bases from V and 4 from J; bases not matched to a gene: 8. The CDR3 runs to 15 residues. The data were produced by immunoSEQ multiplex PCR, yet TCRdb's version contains in-frame clones alone and is incomplete. This table has almost 250,000 clones, around nine tenths appearing once. The TCR originated in a woman aged 55-70 years who had recovered from COVID-19. V is TRBV5-5 and J is TRBJ1-2, with 7 bases that match TRBD1. Material for sequencing was peripheral blood. The CDR3 region has the DNA TGTGCCAGCAGCTTTGGAAGGGGGCCGGGCTATGGCTACACCTTC. Its translation is CASSFGRGPGYGYTF.